This T cell receptor beta chain was identified during a study of chemoradiotherapy in HPV16-positive cancers. As to this clone: The antigen remains unidentified.

The study, taken as a whole, reports: HPV-specific T cells were functionally defined from only a couple of HPV16-positive patients. Better recurrence-free survival went with HPV-responsive T-cell expansion in HPV16-positive patients. Candidate HPV-specific clones and E7-related TCR motifs grew in tumor during treatment.

Using immunoSEQ multiplex PCR, the repertoire was profiled, and TCRdb retains in-frame clones only, with some absent. The table shows around 10,000 clones, with approximately 84% occurring only once. This clonotype was obtained from a human donor with HPV-associated anogenital cancer. Sequencing used blood, obtained from a patient who underwent chemoradiotherapy.

The CDR3 reads CASSQESVGENTGELFF. CDR3 bases: TGTGCCAGCAGCCAAGAGTCAGTAGGGGAGAACACCGGGGAGCTGTTTTTT. The chain carries TRBV4-2 and TRBJ2-2, with D tentatively TRBD1 (5 bases). This CDR3 has 17 residues. Germline CDR1 LGHNA, CDR2 YNFKEQ. Trimming cost V 0 bases and J 1 base, with 12 bases left between them.